The entry below gives a single T cell receptor beta chain sequence along with its context. This record belongs to a study of cytomegalovirus exposure and HLA in healthy donors. Germline lookup yields CDR1 MNHNS and CDR2 SASEGT. Trimming pared 6 bases from V and 0 bases from J, leaving 7 bases between. The CDR3 is made up of 13 amino acids. PCR involved 60 Vbeta and 13 Jbeta primers. The protocol was immunoSEQ multiplex PCR, while the TCRdb copy is restricted to in-frame clones and leaves out a portion. Among under 130,000 clones, about 13% were seen once, and the ten largest hold about a sixth. The V and J genes are TRBV6-1 and TRBJ2-3; D is unclear. Sequencing input: PBMCs. The TCR originated in a man in his forties in good health and CMV-seropositive. The CDR3 coding sequence is TGTGCCAGCAGGACGACTAGCACAGATACGCAGTATTTT. It is translated as CASRTTSTDTQYF.